The TCR beta chain under discussion was sequenced for a study of tumor-infiltrating lymphocytes in primary liver carcinoma. Study as a whole: Samples returned roughly 3.65 to 7.13 million productive TCRbeta reads, a yield that was similar across tissue types. General observations from the study: Compared with tumor region pairs, tumor-adjacent and tumor-blood pairs overlapped less. Tumor tissue displayed a significantly greater top-250-clone fraction than blood (p = 0.039). Only about 7.5-24% of top clones were detected in all five tumor regions.

Constant-region priming of around 530 ng total RNA yielded TCR beta cDNA. For TCR beta, libraries were produced by three nested multiplex PCR rounds using slightly modified ARM-PCR. It was with TRBV1-TRBV30 forward primers and a C-beta reverse primer that the first two PCR rounds were run, at approximately 9 cycles each. MiXCR was run by TCRdb on the multiplex PCR reads, yielding one entry per CDR3 protein. The table includes 90,000 to 140,000 distinct CDR3 sequences, 80% to 85% detected once. Per the germline V gene, CDR1 is SQVTM and CDR2 is ANQGSEA. The CDR3 contains 15 residues. For this clonotype: Its antigen is undetermined. A read error may produce the germline difference seen at one junction end.

Investigators took RNA and DNA out together from roughly 21-30 mg of unsorted bulk tissue. The rearrangement uses TRBV29-1 and TRBJ2-3, with 8 bases lining up with TRBD2. The sample comprised liver tumor tissue from sampling region 3. The subset was: tumor region T3, left-lateral pole. The source is a man aged 35 to 55 with primary liver carcinoma and hepatitis B virus infection. The CDR3 DNA follows: TGCATCGTTGAGAAAGCGGGAGTGAGGACAGATATGCAGTATTTT. Translation gives CIVEKAGVRTDMQYF.